The 23 T cell receptor beta chains reported below all come from one sample, sequenced in a study of T cell repertoires in aging, cancer and after chemotherapy. The template was genomic DNA from peripheral blood, not RNA. Rearranged V-D-J TRB sequences were amplified with a mixed TRB-A/B primer pool. TCRdb ran MiXCR on the multiplex PCR reads and lists one entry per CDR3 protein. This table holds some 10,000 distinct CDR3 sequences, 33% found once. The sample taken for sequencing was blood. These receptors all come from a human donor in good health.

V and J are TRBV6-5 and TRBJ1-1, with 7 bases that match TRBD1. J was trimmed by 3 bases and V by 2 bases; bases with no gene match: 6. The CDR3 covers 15 residues. Germline loops: CDR1 MNHEY, CDR2 SVGAGI. The CDR3 reads CASSYLTGMDTEAFF. The CDR3 nucleotides read TGTGCCAGCAGTTACCTGACAGGGATGGACACTGAAGCTTTCTTT.

Concerning this clonotype: The junction and the germline gene differ at one end; a read error may be behind it. V is TRBV6-6 and J is TRBJ2-1; TRBD1 aligns across 8 bases. CDR3 length: 13 residues. Germline loops: CDR1 MNHNY, CDR2 SVGAGI (reference sequence). CDR3 bases: TGCGCCAGCAGCAACACAGGGGGCAATGAGCAGTTCTTC. It translates to CASSNTGGNEQFF.

The chain couples TRBV19 to TRBJ1-2; no clear D. Germline-derived CDR1 and CDR2 are LNHDA and SQIVND (reference sequence). The V and J ends lost 6 bases and 1 base respectively, with 12 bases between them. The CDR3 runs to 14 residues. The CDR3, as DNA: TGTGCCAGTAGATATCCGCCAAATAACTATGGCTACACCTTC. Translation: CASRYPPNNYGYTF.

This clonotype rates as medium-sized. This rearrangement joins TRBV11-3 to TRBJ2-3; D assignment may be TRBD1 or TRBD2 (5 bases each). CDR3 length: 17 amino acids. With 0 bases removed from V and 4 bases from J, the gap between germline ends came to 17 bases. In germline, CDR1 is SGHNT, CDR2 YENEEA. CDR3 residues: CASSLDEVGWDADTQYF. The DNA of the CDR3 is TGTGCCAGCAGCTTAGATGAAGTCGGCTGGGACGCAGATACGCAGTATTTT.

This rearrangement joins TRBV5-4 to TRBJ2-5; TRBD1 aligns across 12 bases. The V gene end was trimmed by 4 bases and the J gene end by 4 bases; junction bases not matched to a gene: 5. The CDR3 loop spans 15 amino acids. The V gene's germline CDR1 is SGHNT and CDR2 YYREEE (reference sequence). Here the CDR3 reads CASSGRDRGRETQYF. The DNA for the CDR3 is TGTGCCAGCAGCGGACGGGACAGGGGGCGAGAGACCCAGTACTTC.

V and J are TRBV11-3 and TRBJ2-5; TRBD2 is a possible D gene (5 bases). V was clipped by 2 bases and J by 5 bases, with 15 bases between them. CDR3 length: 15 amino acids. Per the germline V gene, CDR1 is SGHNT and CDR2 is YENEEA. The CDR3 loop is CASSLRAIGGETQYF. CDR3 nucleotides: TGTGCCAGCAGCTTAAGGGCCATAGGAGGCGAGACCCAGTACTTC.

This CDR3 is CASSYSKGNTEAFF. CDR3 in DNA: TGTGCCAGCAGTTACTCGAAGGGGAACACTGAAGCTTTCTTT. V is TRBV6-5 and J is TRBJ1-1; D not resolved. Trimming took off 0 bases at V and 1 base at J, with 6 bases between the two ends. The CDR3 consists of 14 residues. Germline values: CDR1 MNHEY, CDR2 SVGAGI.

This clonotype was counted between two and nine times. This chain connects TRBV6-5 to TRBJ1-6; a weak D match, TRBD1 (5 bases). Germline V gene sequence: CDR1 MNHEY, CDR2 SVGAGI. This CDR3 contains 14 residues. Trimming took 8 bases from V and 2 from J, leaving 10 bases between them. The CDR3 nucleotides are TGTGCCAGCCGGGCGGGGGCCTATAATTCACCCCTCCACTTT. Its translation: CASRAGAYNSPLHF.

The rearrangement uses TRBV20-1 and TRBJ2-7, with 13 bases aligning to TRBD2. V shed 6 bases, J shed 2 bases, and the junction held 10 bases outside the gene matches. Per the germline V gene, CDR1 is DFQATT and CDR2 is SNEGSKA (reference sequence). The CDR3 is 16 amino acids. CDR3 DNA sequence: TGCAGTGCGATGGGACTAGCGGGATTGCACCCCTACGAGCAGTACTTC. The encoded protein is CSAMGLAGLHPYEQYF.

For this clonotype: One junction end disagrees with the germline gene, perhaps due to a read error. The chain couples TRBV19 to TRBJ2-1; D could derive from TRBD1 or TRBD2 (5 bases each). Germline V gene lookup returns CDR1 LNHDA and CDR2 SQIVND (reference sequence). This CDR3 comprises 14 residues. The CDR3 sequence is CASNPGASHNERFF. For the CDR3, the DNA is TGTGCCAGCAATCCCGGGGCTAGCCACAATGAGCGGTTCTTC.

The chain couples TRBV6-5 to TRBJ2-1; 8 bases line up with TRBD1. V lost 5 bases to trimming and J lost 3 bases; unmatched junction nucleotides: 6. Germline values: CDR1 MNHEY, CDR2 SVGAGI. The CDR3 sequence is 15 residues long. CDR3 DNA sequence: TGTGCCAGCAGTCCTAGGACAGGGAACTACAATGAGCAGTTCTTC. As protein: CASSPRTGNYNEQFF.

This sequence joins TRBV5-1 and TRBJ2-3; 8 nucleotides agree with TRBD2. The V gene's germline CDR1 is SGHRS and CDR2 YFSETQ. J was trimmed by 1 base and V by 4 bases; bases with no gene match: 5. The CDR3 consists of 15 residues. In nucleotides, the CDR3 is TGCGCCAGCAGCACGGGACTAGGGGGCACAGATACGCAGTATTTT. This sequence encodes CASSTGLGGTDTQYF.

The chain combines TRBV19 with TRBJ1-1; D gene ambiguous. Per the germline V gene, CDR1 is LNHDA and CDR2 is SQIVND (reference sequence). The CDR3 is 13 residues long. Trimming took 4 bases from V and 5 from J, leaving 11 bases between them. CDR3 DNA: TGTGCCAGTAGTAACCGACGGATTACTGAAGCTTTCTTT. This translates into CASSNRRITEAFF.

The chain has TRBV6-4 and TRBJ2-7; D is unclear. Germline V gives CDR1 MRHNA, CDR2 SNTAGT. The V end lost 9 bases, the J end lost 12 bases, and 21 bases lay between the germline ends. The CDR3 sequence is 12 residues long. CDR3: CASLPFEMDPYF. The DNA for the CDR3 is TGTGCCAGTCTTCCTTTTGAGATGGATCCGTACTTC.

The rearrangement uses TRBV6-4 and TRBJ1-1; D gene uncertain. With 9 bases removed from V and 7 bases from J, the gap between germline ends came to 12 bases. This CDR3 contains 11 residues. Looked up from germline, CDR1 is MRHNA and CDR2 is SNTAGT. In DNA form, the CDR3 reads TGTGCCAGTCCACATGAGATTGAAGCTTTCTTT. Protein: CASPHEIEAFF.

This clonotype was seen only once. This CDR3 fails to terminate in the conserved phenylalanine or tryptophan, so it likely reflects a read error. The limits of the CDR3 on the DNA are not certain, so only TCRdb's listed CDR3 is given. This chain links TRBV5-6 with TRBJ2-3; the D call in the table, TRBD2, was not verified against the DNA. The CDR3 adds up to 10 amino acids, both ends counted. CDR1 is SGHDT, CDR2 YYEEEE, per germline. The CDR3 loop is CASSLTSRLI.

This clonotype was observed a handful of times. This sequence joins TRBV7-2 and TRBJ2-3; D may be TRBD2 (5 bases). The CDR3 totals 15 residues. The germline gives CDR1 SGHTA, CDR2 FQGNSA. V was clipped by 1 base and J by 5 bases, with 13 bases between them. CDR3 region: CASSLGGSTRDTQYF. For the CDR3, the DNA is TGTGCCAGCAGCTTAGGAGGGTCGACCAGAGATACGCAGTATTTT.

The chain is built from TRBV11-3 and TRBJ2-7, with 8 positions matching TRBD1. The germline V gene encodes CDR1 SGHNT and CDR2 YENEEA. This CDR3 region has 13 residues. The junction had 3 bases not matched to a gene; V was cut back by 5 bases and J by 3 bases. The CDR3 region has the DNA TGTGCCAGCAGCCGCACAGGGGGCTACGAGCAGTACTTC. It codes for CASSRTGGYEQYF. Drawing the rest from reference TRBV11-3 and TRBJ2-7, the complete variable domain is EAGVVQSPRYKIIEKKQPVAFWCNPISGHNTLYWYLQNLGQGPELLIRYENEEAVDDSQLPKDRFSAERLKGVDSTLKIQPAELGDSAVYLCASSRTGGYEQYFGPGTRLTVT.

The chain recombines TRBV5-6 with TRBJ2-2; 7 bases align to TRBD2. V lost 4 bases and J lost 1; bases outside the gene matches: 7. The CDR3 has 16 residues. CDR1 is SGHDT and CDR2 is YYEEEE in the germline V gene. The CDR3 nucleotides read TGTGCCAGCAGCCGCCCTGAGCGGGGGAACACCGGGGAGCTGTTTTTT. Translated: CASSRPERGNTGELFF.

This clonotype was seen once. This chain uses TRBV12-3 or TRBV12-4 with TRBJ2-5; D remains ambiguous. This CDR3 has 13 residues. The V end was cut by 5 bases, the J end by 7 bases, with 14 bases between. CDR3 bases: TGTGCCAGCAGTGGGTCGACCTCCGGGACCCAGTACTTC. This gives the protein CASSGSTSGTQYF.

The CDR3, as DNA: TGTGCCAGCAGTTTAGCTTATTCACCCCTCCACTTT. It translates to CASSLAYSPLHF. The genes are TRBV12-3 or TRBV12-4 and TRBJ1-6; D not resolved. The CDR3 covers 12 residues. Trimming pared 0 bases from V and 8 bases from J, leaving 2 bases between.

This rearrangement joins TRBV6-1 to TRBJ2-3; TRBD2 agrees at 16 bases. V lost 5 bases to trimming and J lost 7 bases; unmatched junction nucleotides: 9. In germline, CDR1 is MNHNS, CDR2 SASEGT. This CDR3 region has 17 residues. The CDR3 DNA reads TGTGCCAGCAGTTCCGGGGGGGGACTAGCGGGAGGGAATACGCAGTATTTT. Encoded protein: CASSSGGGLAGGNTQYF.

This clonotype came up a few times. The CDR3 DNA reads as TGCAGCGTTGTCACAGGGAATAGCAATCAGCCCCAGCATTTT. This gives the protein CSVVTGNSNQPQHF. The chain links TRBV29-1 to TRBJ1-5; D is perhaps TRBD1 (6 bases). The CDR3 contains 14 residues. V was trimmed by 4 bases and J by 0 bases, leaving 10 bases between them. Looked up from germline, CDR1 is SQVTM and CDR2 is ANQGSEA.